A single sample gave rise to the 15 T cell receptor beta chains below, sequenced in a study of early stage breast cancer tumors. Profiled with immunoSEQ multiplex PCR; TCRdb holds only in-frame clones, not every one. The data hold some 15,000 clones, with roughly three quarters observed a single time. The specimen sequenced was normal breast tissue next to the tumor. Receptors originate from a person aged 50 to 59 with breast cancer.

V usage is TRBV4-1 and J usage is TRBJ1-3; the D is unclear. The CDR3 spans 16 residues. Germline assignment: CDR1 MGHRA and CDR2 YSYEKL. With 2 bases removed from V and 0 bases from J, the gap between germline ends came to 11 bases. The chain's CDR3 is CASSQSTVYSGNTIYF. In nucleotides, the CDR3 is TGCGCCAGCAGCCAATCAACCGTTTACTCTGGAAACACCATATATTTT.

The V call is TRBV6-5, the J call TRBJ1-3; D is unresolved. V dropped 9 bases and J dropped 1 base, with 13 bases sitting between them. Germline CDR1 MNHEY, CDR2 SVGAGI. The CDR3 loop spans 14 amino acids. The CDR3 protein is CASGSGLSGNTIYF. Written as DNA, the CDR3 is TGTGCCAGTGGGAGTGGGTTGTCTGGAAACACCATATATTTT.

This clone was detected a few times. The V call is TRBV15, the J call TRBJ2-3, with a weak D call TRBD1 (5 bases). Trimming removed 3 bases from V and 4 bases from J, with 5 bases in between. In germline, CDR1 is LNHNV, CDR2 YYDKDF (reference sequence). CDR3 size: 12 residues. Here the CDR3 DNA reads TGTGCCACCAGCAGCAGGGCAGATACGCAGTATTTT. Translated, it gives CATSSRADTQYF.

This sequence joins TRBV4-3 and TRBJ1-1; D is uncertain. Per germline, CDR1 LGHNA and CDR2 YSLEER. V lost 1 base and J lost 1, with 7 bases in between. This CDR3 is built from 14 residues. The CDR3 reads CASSQVLGNTEAFF. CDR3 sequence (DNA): TGCGCCAGCAGCCAAGTGCTGGGGAACACTGAAGCTTTCTTT.

Here the CDR3 DNA reads TGTGCCAGCAGTTTACGGGCGAACACCGGGGAGCTGTTTTTT. Translating it yields CASSLRANTGELFF. This chain connects TRBV28 to TRBJ2-2; D not resolved. This CDR3 is 14 amino acids long. Germline CDR1 MDHEN, CDR2 SYDVKM. The V end was cut by 2 bases, the J end by 0 bases, with 4 bases between. Drawing the rest from reference TRBV28 and TRBJ2-2, the complete variable domain is DVKVTQSSRYLVKRTGEKVFLECVQDMDHENMFWYRQDPGLGLRLIYFSYDVKMKEKGDIPEGYSVSREKKERFSLILESASTNQTSMYLCASSLRANTGELFFGEGSRLTVL.

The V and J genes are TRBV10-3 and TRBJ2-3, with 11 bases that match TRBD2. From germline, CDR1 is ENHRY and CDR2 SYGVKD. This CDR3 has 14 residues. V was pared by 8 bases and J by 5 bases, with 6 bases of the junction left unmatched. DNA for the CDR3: TGTGCCATCGGCGTTAGCGGGAGGGAAGATACGCAGTATTTT. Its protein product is CAIGVSGREDTQYF.

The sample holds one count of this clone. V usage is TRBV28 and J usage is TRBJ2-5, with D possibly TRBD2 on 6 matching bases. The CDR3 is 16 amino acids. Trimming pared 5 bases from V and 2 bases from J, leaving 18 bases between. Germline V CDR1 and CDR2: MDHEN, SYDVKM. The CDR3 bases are TGTGCCAGCAGTCCACTCCAAGGTGGGGGGCAAGAGACCCAGTACTTC. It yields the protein CASSPLQGGGQETQYF.

CDR3 DNA sequence: TGTGCCAGCAGCCTCATGGGGGGACAGGGGGCTGTCGAGCAGTACTTC. It specifies CASSLMGGQGAVEQYF. The gene calls are TRBV27 and TRBJ2-7, with 12 positions matching TRBD1. Germline trimming cut 6 bases from V and 6 bases from J; bases unmatched to any gene: 12. Germline CDR1 MNHEY, CDR2 SMNVEV (reference sequence). There are 16 residues in the CDR3.

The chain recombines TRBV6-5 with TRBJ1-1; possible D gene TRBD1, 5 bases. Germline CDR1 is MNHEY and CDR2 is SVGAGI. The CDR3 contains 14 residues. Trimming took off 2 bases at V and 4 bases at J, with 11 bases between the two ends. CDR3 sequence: CASSYEGRGTEAFF. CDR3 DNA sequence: TGTGCCAGCAGTTACGAGGGGCGGGGCACTGAAGCTTTCTTT.

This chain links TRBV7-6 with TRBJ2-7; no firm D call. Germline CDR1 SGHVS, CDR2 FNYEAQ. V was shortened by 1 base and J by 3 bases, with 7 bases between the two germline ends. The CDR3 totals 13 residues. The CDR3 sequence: CASSLGQYYEQYF. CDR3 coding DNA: TGTGCCAGCAGCTTAGGTCAGTACTACGAGCAGTACTTC.

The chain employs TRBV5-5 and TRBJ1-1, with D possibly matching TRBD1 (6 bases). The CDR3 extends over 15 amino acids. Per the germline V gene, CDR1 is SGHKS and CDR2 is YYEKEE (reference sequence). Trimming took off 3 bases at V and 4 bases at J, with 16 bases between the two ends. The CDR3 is CASSSLRGAATEAFF. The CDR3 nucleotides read TGTGCCAGCAGCTCTCTCCGGGGGGCGGCCACTGAAGCTTTCTTT.

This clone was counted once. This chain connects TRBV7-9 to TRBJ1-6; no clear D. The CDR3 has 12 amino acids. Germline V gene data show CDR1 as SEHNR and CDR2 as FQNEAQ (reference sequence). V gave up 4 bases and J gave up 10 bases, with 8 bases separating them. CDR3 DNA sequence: TGTGCCAGCAGCTCCGTCGGCTCACCCCTCCACTTT. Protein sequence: CASSSVGSPLHF.

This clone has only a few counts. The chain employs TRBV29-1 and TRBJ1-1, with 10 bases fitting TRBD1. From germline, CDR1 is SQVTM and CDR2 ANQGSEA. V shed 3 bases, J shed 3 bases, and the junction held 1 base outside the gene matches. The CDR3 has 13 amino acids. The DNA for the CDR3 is TGCAGCGTTGAGGGGACAGGGGACACTGAAGCTTTCTTT. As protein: CSVEGTGDTEAFF.

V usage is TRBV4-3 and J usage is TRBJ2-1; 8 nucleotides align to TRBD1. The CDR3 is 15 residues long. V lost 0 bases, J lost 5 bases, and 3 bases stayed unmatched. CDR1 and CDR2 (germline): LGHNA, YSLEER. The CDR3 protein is CASSQEARGHNEQFF. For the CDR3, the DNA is TGCGCCAGCAGCCAAGAGGCCAGGGGGCACAATGAGCAGTTCTTC.

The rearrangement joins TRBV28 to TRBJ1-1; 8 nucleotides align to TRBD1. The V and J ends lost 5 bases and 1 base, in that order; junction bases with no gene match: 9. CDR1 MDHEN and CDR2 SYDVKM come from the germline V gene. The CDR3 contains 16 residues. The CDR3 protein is CASSLPTGVENTEAFF. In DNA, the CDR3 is TGTGCCAGCAGTCTGCCGACAGGGGTCGAGAACACTGAAGCTTTCTTT.